This T cell receptor (beta chain) was documented in a study of shared clonotypes between healthy human individuals. Study overall: With ages of 18 to 49, the donors were a couple of women and a few men.

Method: immunoSEQ multiplex PCR; TCRdb's copy keeps in-frame clones and lacks some. This sample has 2 million to 3 million clones; roughly nine tenths occur once, and the top ten carry over 0.12%. Germline CDR1 is MNHEY and CDR2 is SMNVEV (reference sequence). The CDR3 has 14 amino acids. The ends were cut back, 4 bases at V and 0 bases at J, with 9 bases in the middle. The chain has TRBV27 and TRBJ1-1; D is possibly TRBD1 (6 bases). The source of this sequence is a man aged 18 to 29 in good health. Sequenced sample: naive CD4+ T cells sorted from blood. The subset denotes: CD45RA+ positively selected. In DNA, the CDR3 is TGTGCCAGCAGTTGGGCAGGGGTGAACACTGAAGCTTTCTTT. It specifies CASSWAGVNTEAFF.